Only a few counts were recorded for the clone carrying this T cell receptor beta chain. Its specificity is unknown. The data were obtained in a study of cytomegalovirus exposure and HLA in healthy donors. Study-level results: Immune exposure information comprised only CMV serostatus. There were several of the most significant clusters that appeared linked to common viral pathogens in a later analysis. Earlier analysis yielded a pattern in which most TCR beta V segments were productive about 87% or about 30% of the time.

Amplification used 60 Vbeta primers and 13 Jbeta primers. Produced via immunoSEQ multiplex PCR; TCRdb's table is partial and in-frame only. Here the sample spans under 70,000 clones, almost 85% being singletons. Germline-derived CDR1 and CDR2 are SGHRS and YFSETQ. The V end lost 2 bases, the J end lost 1 base, and 9 bases lay between the germline ends. This CDR3 contains 14 residues. The chain employs TRBV5-1 and TRBJ2-5; D is perhaps TRBD1 (6 bases). The material sequenced was PBMCs. The origin of this receptor is a man over 45 in good health and CMV-seronegative. This CDR3 is CASSLRQAQETQYF. The DNA for the CDR3 is TGCGCCAGCAGCTTACGACAGGCCCAAGAGACCCAGTACTTC.